These 27 T cell receptor beta chains were all obtained from the same sample, sequenced in a study of shared clonotypes between healthy human individuals. Assay used: immunoSEQ multiplex PCR; TCRdb lists only in-frame clones, some missing. The table has 2.3 million or so clones, more than 80% seen once; the top ten hold 0.35% to 0.45%. Specimen: naive CD4+ T cells from PBMCs. Subset here: CD45RA+ positively selected. These receptor sequences come from a man aged 18 to 35 in good health. Some clones in this sample may be carry-over from other donors' samples.

V usage is TRBV27 and J usage is TRBJ2-1; 9 nucleotides align to TRBD1. The V gene end was trimmed by 6 bases and the J gene end by 2 bases; junction bases not matched to a gene: 8. The CDR3 is 16 residues long. CDR1 is MNHEY, CDR2 SMNVEV, per germline (reference sequence). The CDR3 nucleotides read TGTGCCAGCAGCGAGCTACAGGGGGCCCCCTACAATGAGCAGTTCTTC. Translated, it gives CASSELQGAPYNEQFF.

The J gene is TRBJ2-3, the V gene TRBV27, with TRBD2 matching over 13 bases. Germline V gene lookup returns CDR1 MNHEY and CDR2 SMNVEV (reference sequence). V lost 5 bases and J lost 4; bases outside the gene matches: 9. This CDR3 region has 17 residues. In nucleotides, the CDR3 is TGTGCCAGCAGTATAAGGACTAGCGGGAGAGAATCAGATACGCAGTATTTT. Amino acid sequence: CASSIRTSGRESDTQYF.

This clone was seen more than once but under ten times. The chain combines TRBV11-2 with TRBJ1-2; D gene ambiguous. The CDR3 sequence is 13 residues long. The germline CDR1 and CDR2 sequences are SGHAT and FQNNGV. The ends were cut back, 0 bases at V and 8 bases at J, with 10 bases in the middle. The CDR3 loop is CASSLDRDMGYTF. CDR3 DNA: TGTGCCAGCAGCTTAGACCGCGACATGGGCTACACCTTC. The full variable domain, with the rest looked up from reference TRBV11-2 and TRBJ1-2, is EAGVAQSPRYKIIEKRQSVAFWCNPISGHATLYWYQQILGQGPKLLIQFQNNGVVDDSQLPKDRFSAERLKGVDSTLKIQPAKLEDSAVYLCASSLDRDMGYTFGSGTRLTVV.

The genes are TRBV15 and TRBJ2-1; a weak D match, TRBD1 (5 bases). The V gene's germline CDR1 is LNHNV and CDR2 YYDKDF (reference sequence). The V end was cut by 0 bases, the J end by 9 bases, with 12 bases between. The CDR3 extends over 14 amino acids. The CDR3 DNA reads TGTGCCACCAGCAGAGAAGGCAGGGTGGGTGAGCAGTTCTTC. It yields the protein CATSREGRVGEQFF.

The V gene is TRBV28, the J gene TRBJ1-5; 9 nucleotides align to TRBD1. The ends lost 6 bases at V and 4 bases at J; junction bases unmatched: 4. Germline CDR1 MDHEN, CDR2 SYDVKM. The CDR3 is made up of 14 amino acids. CDR3 coding DNA: TGTGCCAGCAGCGGGACAGGGTGGAATCAGCCCCAGCATTTT. This gives the protein CASSGTGWNQPQHF.

The rearrangement uses TRBV30 and TRBJ1-1; weak D call: TRBD1 (6 bases). This CDR3 comprises 13 residues. Germline V lookup: CDR1 GTSNPN, CDR2 SVGIG (reference sequence). V was trimmed by 4 bases and J by 4 bases, leaving 13 bases between them. This chain's CDR3 is CAWIFGGPTEAFF. For the CDR3, the DNA is TGTGCCTGGATCTTTGGGGGGCCCACTGAAGCTTTCTTT.

This clone was observed a single time. The chain joins TRBV5-8 to TRBJ1-3; TRBD1 might be the D (6 bases). CDR3 length: 15 residues. V shed 2 bases and J shed 0 bases, with 9 bases lying between them. Germline CDR1 reads SGHTS; CDR2 reads YDEGEE. CDR3 coding DNA: TGTGCCAGCAGCTTTCAGGGGTCCTCTGGAAACACCATATATTTT. This gives the protein CASSFQGSSGNTIYF.

The chain carries TRBV6-5 and TRBJ1-6; a weak D match, TRBD1 (5 bases). The germline CDR1 and CDR2 sequences are MNHEY and SVGAGI. Trimming shortened V by 0 bases and J by 13 bases, and 16 bases separated the two germline ends. The CDR3 totals 15 residues. The CDR3 bases are TGTGCCAGCAGTTACTCGGGCGACAGAAGATACCCCCTCCACTTT. This sequence encodes CASSYSGDRRYPLHF.

Comments on this clone: The same CDR3 also results from other DNA sequences found in this sample. J is TRBJ1-1 and V is TRBV2; D ambiguous. In germline, CDR1 is SNHLY, CDR2 FYNNEI. The CDR3 loop spans 13 amino acids. V was shortened by 4 bases and J by 4 bases, with 10 bases between the two germline ends. CDR3 sequence: CASSVEGGTEAFF. DNA for the CDR3: TGTGCCAGCAGTGTGGAGGGTGGCACTGAAGCTTTCTTT.

The chain joins TRBV6-1 to TRBJ2-3; 9 nucleotides match TRBD2. CDR1 and CDR2 (germline): MNHNS, SASEGT. Trimming cost V 3 bases and J 6 bases; bases outside gene matches: 7. The CDR3 is made up of 15 amino acids. The CDR3 loop reads CASSETSGFGDTQYF. CDR3 nucleotide sequence: TGTGCCAGCAGTGAGACTAGCGGTTTTGGGGATACGCAGTATTTT.

In this sample, this clone turned up once. The chain has TRBV5-4 and TRBJ1-2; D remains unclear. The CDR3 sequence is 13 residues long. Between the trimmed V and J ends, which lost 5 bases and 4 bases, there was a span of 12 bases. From germline, CDR1 is SGHNT and CDR2 YYREEE (reference sequence). This CDR3 is CASSLRAVYGYTF. In nucleotides, the CDR3 is TGTGCCAGCAGTTTGAGGGCAGTCTATGGCTACACCTTC.

The chain links TRBV28 to TRBJ2-2; no clear D. Trimming left V 8 bases short and J 2 bases short, with 18 bases between. CDR3 length: 16 amino acids. Per germline, CDR1 MDHEN and CDR2 SYDVKM. CDR3 residues: CASASRKDRNTGELFF. The CDR3 nucleotides read TGTGCCAGCGCTTCCAGAAAAGACCGAAACACCGGGGAGCTGTTTTTT.

The chain combines TRBV5-5 with TRBJ1-1; D is perhaps TRBD1 (5 bases). The CDR3 has 13 amino acids. Per the germline V gene, CDR1 is SGHKS and CDR2 is YYEKEE (reference sequence). The V and J ends lost 4 bases and 4 bases respectively, with 11 bases between them. CDR3 DNA sequence: TGTGCCAGCAGCCAGGGCACAGGCACTGAAGCTTTCTTT. This translates into CASSQGTGTEAFF.

The CDR3 region is CASSLRSPNTGELFF. In DNA, the CDR3 is TGTGCCAGCAGTTTAAGGTCCCCGAACACCGGGGAGCTGTTTTTT. The chain uses TRBV28 and TRBJ2-2; no clear D gene. The V and J ends lost 2 bases and 0 bases respectively, with 7 bases between them. The CDR3 totals 15 residues. Germline CDR1 reads MDHEN; CDR2 reads SYDVKM.

This chain uses TRBV10-3 with TRBJ2-2, with 8 bases aligning to TRBD2. Germline V CDR1 and CDR2: ENHRY, SYGVKD. CDR3 size: 14 residues. The trim removed 10 bases at V and 0 bases at J, leaving 4 bases unmatched. CDR3 coding DNA: TGTGCCACCCTGGGACTAGCGAACACCGGGGAGCTGTTTTTT. Translation gives CATLGLANTGELFF.

A remark on this clone: Germline is not matched at one junction end, which may reflect a read error. The rearrangement joins TRBV19 to TRBJ2-5, with D possibly TRBD1 on 6 matching bases. The CDR3 is 17 residues long. Germline values: CDR1 LNHDA, CDR2 SQIVND (reference sequence). As DNA, the CDR3 is TGTGCCAGCAGTATAGGGGGTTTAGGGGGTTTTCAAGAGACCCAGTACTTC. Encoded protein: CASSIGGLGGFQETQYF.

Turning to this clone: At the DNA level, this CDR3 is encoded by other sequences in the same sample as well. J is TRBJ2-7 and V is TRBV7-9; D gene uncertain. Trimming took off 1 base at V and 6 bases at J, with 10 bases between the two ends. From germline, CDR1 is SEHNR and CDR2 FQNEAQ (reference sequence). This CDR3 region has 13 residues. The CDR3 DNA follows: TGTGCCAGCAGCTTAGGACCGGCACCCGAGCAGTACTTC. Its translation: CASSLGPAPEQYF.

The chain couples TRBV2 to TRBJ2-5; D is uncertain. Gene TRBJ2-7 matches the end of the DNA better, so the J call may be wrong. The germline CDR1 and CDR2 sequences are SNHLY and FYNNEI. This CDR3 spans 15 amino acids. The CDR3 nucleotides are TGTGCCAGCAGGGTAGACGGGTTGGGGTCCTACGAGCAGTACTTC. Translated, it gives CASRVDGLGSYEQYF.

V is TRBV29-1 and J is TRBJ2-2; 7 bases match TRBD2. The trim removed 6 bases at V and 0 bases at J, leaving 4 bases unmatched. The germline V gene has CDR1 SQVTM and CDR2 ANQGSEA. The CDR3 sequence is 14 residues long. The CDR3 spells CSVPGGTNTGELFF. In DNA, the CDR3 is TGCAGCGTCCCCGGGGGGACGAACACCGGGGAGCTGTTTTTT.

As regards this clone: Different DNA sequences within this sample yield the same CDR3. V and J are TRBV28 and TRBJ2-7; 7 bases align to TRBD1. The V gene end was trimmed by 4 bases and the J gene end by 1 base; junction bases not matched to a gene: 7. CDR1 MDHEN and CDR2 SYDVKM come from the germline V gene. The CDR3 loop spans 15 amino acids. As DNA, the CDR3 is TGTGCCAGCAGTTCAACCGGGACAGCATCCTACGAGCAGTACTTC. Protein: CASSSTGTASYEQYF. The full variable domain, in which reference TRBV28 and TRBJ2-7 provide the parts outside the CDR3, is DVKVTQSSRYLVKRTGEKVFLECVQDMDHENMFWYRQDPGLGLRLIYFSYDVKMKEKGDIPEGYSVSREKKERFSLILESASTNQTSMYLCASSSTGTASYEQYFGPGTRLTVT.

The chain combines TRBV7-9 with TRBJ2-3, with 16 bases lining up with TRBD2. This CDR3 has 18 residues. After removal of 2 bases from V and 2 bases from J, the junction contained 4 bases not matched to a gene. CDR1 is SEHNR, CDR2 FQNEAQ, per germline (reference sequence). Here the CDR3 reads CASSLLGLAGGTTDTQYF. DNA of the CDR3: TGTGCCAGCAGCTTACTGGGACTAGCGGGAGGGACCACAGATACGCAGTATTTT.

This chain uses TRBV5-1 with TRBJ2-7; D may be TRBD1 (5 bases). From germline, CDR1 is SGHRS and CDR2 YFSETQ. This CDR3 comprises 15 residues. Trimming cost V 3 bases and J 6 bases, with 19 bases left between them. The CDR3 loop is CASSSQGPAPSEQYF. In DNA form, the CDR3 reads TGCGCCAGCAGCTCCCAGGGTCCAGCGCCGAGCGAGCAGTACTTC.

V is TRBV9 and J is TRBJ2-5; tentatively, D is TRBD1 (6 bases). Trimming removed 0 bases at V and 0 bases at J, with 6 bases between. The CDR3 is made up of 14 amino acids. Looked up from germline, CDR1 is SGDLS and CDR2 is YYNGEE. The chain's CDR3 is CASSVGTDQETQYF. For the CDR3, the DNA is TGTGCCAGCAGCGTAGGGACAGACCAAGAGACCCAGTACTTC.

V and J are TRBV7-9 and TRBJ1-2; D gene ambiguous. Trimming left V 3 bases short and J 0 bases short, with 11 bases between. Germline V gives CDR1 SEHNR, CDR2 FQNEAQ (reference sequence). This CDR3 spans 15 amino acids. Here the CDR3 DNA reads TGTGCCAGCAGCTTGGCCTCTCGGGCTAACTATGGCTACACCTTC. Protein sequence: CASSLASRANYGYTF.

J is TRBJ2-6 and V is TRBV6-1, with D perhaps assigned TRBD1 or TRBD2 (5 bases each). This CDR3 is built from 17 residues. From germline, CDR1 is MNHNS and CDR2 SASEGT. V lost 4 bases, J lost 0 bases, and 13 bases lay in between. CDR3 DNA sequence: TGTGCCAGCAGTGCCCAGGGTGGGGGCTCTGGGGCCAACGTCCTGACTTTC. Its translation is CASSAQGGGSGANVLTF.

The V call is TRBV10-2, the J call TRBJ2-5; D call uncertain. The J call may not be correct, given that the DNA end is closer to TRBJ2-7. The length of the CDR3 is 12 residues. The germline V gene encodes CDR1 WSHSY and CDR2 SAAADI. CDR3 residues: CASGAGPYEQYF. In nucleotides, the CDR3 is TGCGCCAGCGGAGCAGGACCCTACGAGCAGTACTTC.

The rearrangement joins TRBV19 to TRBJ2-3; 9 nucleotides match TRBD1. CDR1 is LNHDA and CDR2 is SQIVND in the germline V gene (reference sequence). V was pared by 5 bases and J by 7 bases, with 7 bases of the junction left unmatched. This CDR3 spans 14 amino acids. The CDR3 DNA sequence: TGTGCCAGTAGTTCGGGACAGGGAACATATACGCAGTATTTT. Amino acids: CASSSGQGTYTQYF.